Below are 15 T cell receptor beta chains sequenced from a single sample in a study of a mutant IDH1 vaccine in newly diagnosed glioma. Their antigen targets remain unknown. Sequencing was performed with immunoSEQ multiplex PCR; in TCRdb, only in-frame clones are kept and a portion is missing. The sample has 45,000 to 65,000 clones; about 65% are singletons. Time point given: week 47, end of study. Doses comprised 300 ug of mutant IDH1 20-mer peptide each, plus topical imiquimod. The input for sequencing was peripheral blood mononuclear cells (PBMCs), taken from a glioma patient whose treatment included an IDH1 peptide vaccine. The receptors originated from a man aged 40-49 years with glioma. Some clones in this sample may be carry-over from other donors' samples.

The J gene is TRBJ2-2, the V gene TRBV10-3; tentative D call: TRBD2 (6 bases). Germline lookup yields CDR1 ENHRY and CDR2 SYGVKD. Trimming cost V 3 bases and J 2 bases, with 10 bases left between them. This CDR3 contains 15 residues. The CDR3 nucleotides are TGTGCCATCAGTGAAGTAGCGGATAACACCGGGGAGCTGTTTTTT. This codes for CAISEVADNTGELFF.

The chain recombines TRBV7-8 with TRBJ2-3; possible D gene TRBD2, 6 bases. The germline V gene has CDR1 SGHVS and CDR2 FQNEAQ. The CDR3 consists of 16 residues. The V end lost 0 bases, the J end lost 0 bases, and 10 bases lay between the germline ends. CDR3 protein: CASSLAAGSSTDTQYF. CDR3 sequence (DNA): TGTGCCAGCAGCTTAGCCGCGGGGTCTAGCACAGATACGCAGTATTTT.

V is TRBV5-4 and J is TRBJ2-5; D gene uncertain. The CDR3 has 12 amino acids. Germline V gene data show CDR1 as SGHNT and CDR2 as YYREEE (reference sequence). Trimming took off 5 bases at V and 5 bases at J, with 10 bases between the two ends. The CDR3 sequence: CASSLPAETQYF. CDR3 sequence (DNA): TGTGCCAGCAGTCTCCCCGCGGAGACCCAGTACTTC. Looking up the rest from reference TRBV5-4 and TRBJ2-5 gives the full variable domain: ETGVTQSPTHLIKTRGQQVTLRCSSQSGHNTVSWYQQALGQGPQFIFQYYREEENGRGNFPPRFSGLQFPNYSSELNVNALELDDSALYLCASSLPAETQYFGPGTRLLVL.

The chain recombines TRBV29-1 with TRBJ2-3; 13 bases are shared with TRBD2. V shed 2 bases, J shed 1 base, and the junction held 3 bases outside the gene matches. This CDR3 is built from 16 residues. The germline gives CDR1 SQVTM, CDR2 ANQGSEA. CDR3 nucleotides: TGCAGCGTTGAATTAGGACTAGCGGGGGGCACAGATACGCAGTATTTT. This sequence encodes CSVELGLAGGTDTQYF.

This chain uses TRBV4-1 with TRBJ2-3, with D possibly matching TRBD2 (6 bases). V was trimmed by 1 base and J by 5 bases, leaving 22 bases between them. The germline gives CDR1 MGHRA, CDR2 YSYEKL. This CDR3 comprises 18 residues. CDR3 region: CASSQVRGGAGMGDTQYF. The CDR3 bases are TGCGCCAGCAGCCAAGTCCGGGGCGGGGCGGGAATGGGAGATACGCAGTATTTT.

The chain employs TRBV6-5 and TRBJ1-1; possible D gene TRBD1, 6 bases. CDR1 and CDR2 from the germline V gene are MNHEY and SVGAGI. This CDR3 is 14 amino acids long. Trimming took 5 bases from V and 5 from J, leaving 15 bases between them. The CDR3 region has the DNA TGTGCCAGCAGTAACAGGGAATGGGGGACTGAAGCTTTCTTT. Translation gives CASSNREWGTEAFF.

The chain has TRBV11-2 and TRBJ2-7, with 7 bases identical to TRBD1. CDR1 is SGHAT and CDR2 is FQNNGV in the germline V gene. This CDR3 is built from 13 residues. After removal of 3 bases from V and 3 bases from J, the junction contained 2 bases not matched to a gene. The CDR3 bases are TGTGCCAGCAGCTTTGGACAGGACTACGAGCAGTACTTC. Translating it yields CASSFGQDYEQYF.

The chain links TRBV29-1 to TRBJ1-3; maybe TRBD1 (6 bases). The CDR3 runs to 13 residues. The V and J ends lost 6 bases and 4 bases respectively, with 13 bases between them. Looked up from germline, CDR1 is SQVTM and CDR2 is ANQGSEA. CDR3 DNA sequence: TGCAGCGTCGCGGACAGAAGAGGAAACACCATATATTTT. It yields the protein CSVADRRGNTIYF.

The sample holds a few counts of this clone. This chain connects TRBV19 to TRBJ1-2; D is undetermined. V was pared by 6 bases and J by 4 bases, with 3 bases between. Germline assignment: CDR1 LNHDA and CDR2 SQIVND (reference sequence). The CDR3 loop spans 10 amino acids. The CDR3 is CASSRYGYTF. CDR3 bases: TGTGCCAGTAGCCGCTATGGCTACACCTTC.

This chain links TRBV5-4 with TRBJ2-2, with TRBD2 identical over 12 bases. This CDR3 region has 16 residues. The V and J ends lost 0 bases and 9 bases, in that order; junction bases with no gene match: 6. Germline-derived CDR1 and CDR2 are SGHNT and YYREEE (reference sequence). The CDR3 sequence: CASSLGLAGELRELFF. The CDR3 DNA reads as TGTGCCAGCAGCTTGGGACTAGCGGGGGAACTCAGGGAGCTGTTTTTT.

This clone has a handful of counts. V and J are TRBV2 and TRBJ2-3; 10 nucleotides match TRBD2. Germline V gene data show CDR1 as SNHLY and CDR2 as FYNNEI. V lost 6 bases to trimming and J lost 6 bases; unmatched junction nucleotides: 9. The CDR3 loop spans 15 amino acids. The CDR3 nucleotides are TGTGCCAGCAGACTAAGCGGGGGGGCCTGGGATACGCAGTATTTT. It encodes CASRLSGGAWDTQYF.

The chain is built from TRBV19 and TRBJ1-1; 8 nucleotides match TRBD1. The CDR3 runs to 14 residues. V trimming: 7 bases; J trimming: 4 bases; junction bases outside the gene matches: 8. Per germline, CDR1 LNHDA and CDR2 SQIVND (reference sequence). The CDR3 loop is CASTSPTGGTEAFF. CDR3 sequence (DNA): TGTGCCAGTACCTCCCCAACAGGGGGCACTGAAGCTTTCTTT.

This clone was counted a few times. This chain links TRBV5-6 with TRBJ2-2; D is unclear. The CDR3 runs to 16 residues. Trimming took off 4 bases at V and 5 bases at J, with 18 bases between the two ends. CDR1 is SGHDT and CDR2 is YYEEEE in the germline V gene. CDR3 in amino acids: CASSVLETYLTGELFF. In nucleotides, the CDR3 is TGTGCCAGCAGCGTCCTCGAGACTTACCTTACCGGGGAGCTGTTTTTT.

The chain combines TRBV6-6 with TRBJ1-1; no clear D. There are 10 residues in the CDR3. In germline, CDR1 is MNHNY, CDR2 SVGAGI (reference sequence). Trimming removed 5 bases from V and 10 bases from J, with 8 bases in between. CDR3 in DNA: TGTGCCAGCAGTGACTTGGGAGCTTTCTTT. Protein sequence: CASSDLGAFF.

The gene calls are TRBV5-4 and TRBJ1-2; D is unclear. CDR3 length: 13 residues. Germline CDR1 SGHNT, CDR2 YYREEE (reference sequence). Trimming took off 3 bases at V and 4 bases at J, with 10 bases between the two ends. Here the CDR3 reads CASSSDSSYGYTF. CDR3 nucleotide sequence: TGTGCCAGCAGCTCGGACTCTTCCTATGGCTACACCTTC.